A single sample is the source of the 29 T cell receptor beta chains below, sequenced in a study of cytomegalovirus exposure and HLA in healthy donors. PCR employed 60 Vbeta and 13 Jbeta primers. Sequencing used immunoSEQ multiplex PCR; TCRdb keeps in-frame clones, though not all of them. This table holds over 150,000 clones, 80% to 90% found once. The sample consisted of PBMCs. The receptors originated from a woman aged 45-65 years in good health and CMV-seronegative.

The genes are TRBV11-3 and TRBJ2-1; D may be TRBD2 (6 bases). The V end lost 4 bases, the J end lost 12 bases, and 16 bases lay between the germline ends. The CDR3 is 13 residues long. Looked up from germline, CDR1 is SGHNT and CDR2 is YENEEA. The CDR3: CASSSRPGVGQFF. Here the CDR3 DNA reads TGTGCCAGCAGCTCTCGTCCGGGGGTGGGGCAGTTCTTC.

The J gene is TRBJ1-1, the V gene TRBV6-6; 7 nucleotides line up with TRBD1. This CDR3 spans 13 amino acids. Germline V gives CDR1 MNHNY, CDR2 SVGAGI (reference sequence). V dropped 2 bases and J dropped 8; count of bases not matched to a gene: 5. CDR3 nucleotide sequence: TGTGCCAGCAGTTACAGTGAGGGGGCCGAAGCTTTCTTT. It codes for CASSYSEGAEAFF.

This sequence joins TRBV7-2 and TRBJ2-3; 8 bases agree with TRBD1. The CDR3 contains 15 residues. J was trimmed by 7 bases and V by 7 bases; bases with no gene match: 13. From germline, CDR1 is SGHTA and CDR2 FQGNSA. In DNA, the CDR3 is TGTGCCAGCACCTCCCGGACAGGGCCCGAGAATACGCAGTATTTT. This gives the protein CASTSRTGPENTQYF.

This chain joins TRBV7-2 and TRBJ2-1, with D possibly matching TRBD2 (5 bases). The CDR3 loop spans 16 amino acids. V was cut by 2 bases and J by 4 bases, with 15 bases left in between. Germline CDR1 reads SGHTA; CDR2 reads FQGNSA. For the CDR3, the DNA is TGTGCCAGCAGCTTATGGAGCGGAGTCTCATACAATGAGCAGTTCTTC. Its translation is CASSLWSGVSYNEQFF.

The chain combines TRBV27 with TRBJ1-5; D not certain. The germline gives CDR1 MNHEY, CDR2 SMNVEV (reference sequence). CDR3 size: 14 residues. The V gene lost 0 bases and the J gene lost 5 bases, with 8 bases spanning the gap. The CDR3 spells CASSLSFQYQPQHF. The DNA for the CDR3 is TGTGCCAGCAGTTTATCCTTTCAGTATCAGCCCCAGCATTTT.

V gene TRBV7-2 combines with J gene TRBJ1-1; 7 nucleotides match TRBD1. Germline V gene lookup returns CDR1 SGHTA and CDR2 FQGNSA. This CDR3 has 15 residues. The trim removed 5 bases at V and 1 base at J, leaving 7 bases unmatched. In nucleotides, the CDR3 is TGTGCCAGCAGCACAAAACAGGGGCCGAACACTGAAGCTTTCTTT. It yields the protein CASSTKQGPNTEAFF.

CDR3 in amino acids: CASSLSLSGRGRGTQYF. CDR3 bases: TGTGCCAGCAGCTTAAGTTTGAGCGGGAGGGGCCGGGGTACGCAGTATTTT. This rearrangement joins TRBV7-9 to TRBJ2-3, with 10 bases matching TRBD2. CDR1 and CDR2 from the germline V gene are SEHNR and FQNEAQ (reference sequence). V was pared by 2 bases and J by 8 bases, with 13 bases of the junction left unmatched. This CDR3 spans 17 amino acids.

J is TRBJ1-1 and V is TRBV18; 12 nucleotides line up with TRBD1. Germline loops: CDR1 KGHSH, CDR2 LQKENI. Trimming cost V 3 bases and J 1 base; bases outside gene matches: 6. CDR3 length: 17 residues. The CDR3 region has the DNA TGTGCCAGCTCACCGGGACAGGGGGCGGGGGCGAACACTGAAGCTTTCTTT. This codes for CASSPGQGAGANTEAFF.

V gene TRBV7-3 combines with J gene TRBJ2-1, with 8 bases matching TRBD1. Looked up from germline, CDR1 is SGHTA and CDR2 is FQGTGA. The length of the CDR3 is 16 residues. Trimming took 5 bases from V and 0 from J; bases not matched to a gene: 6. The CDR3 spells CASSPQGASSYNEQFF. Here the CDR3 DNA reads TGTGCCAGCAGCCCTCAGGGGGCGAGCTCCTACAATGAGCAGTTCTTC.

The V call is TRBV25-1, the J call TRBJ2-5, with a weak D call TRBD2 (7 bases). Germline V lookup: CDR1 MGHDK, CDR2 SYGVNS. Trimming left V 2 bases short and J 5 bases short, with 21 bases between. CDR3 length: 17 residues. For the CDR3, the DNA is TGTGCCAGCAGTGAACCCCCGAGGGGGGGCCCGGGGGAGACCCAGTACTTC. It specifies CASSEPPRGGPGETQYF.

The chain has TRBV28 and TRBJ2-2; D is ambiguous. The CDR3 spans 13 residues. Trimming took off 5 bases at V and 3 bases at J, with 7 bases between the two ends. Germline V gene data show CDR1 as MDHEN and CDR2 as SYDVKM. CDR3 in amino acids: CASSPHDTGELFF. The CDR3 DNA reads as TGTGCCAGCAGTCCCCATGACACCGGGGAGCTGTTTTTT.

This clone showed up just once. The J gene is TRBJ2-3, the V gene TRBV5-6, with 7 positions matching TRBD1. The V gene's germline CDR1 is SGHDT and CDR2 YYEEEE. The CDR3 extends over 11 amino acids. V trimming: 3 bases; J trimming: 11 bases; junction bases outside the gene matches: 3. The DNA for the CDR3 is TGTGCCAGCAGCTGGACAGGCGGGCAGTATTTT. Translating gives CASSWTGGQYF.

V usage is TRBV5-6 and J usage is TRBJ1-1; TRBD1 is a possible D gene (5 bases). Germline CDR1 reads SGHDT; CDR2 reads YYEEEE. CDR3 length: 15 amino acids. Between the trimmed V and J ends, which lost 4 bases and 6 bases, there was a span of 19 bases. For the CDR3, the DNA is TGTGCCAGCAGCGGGGGGGTTACCCGGTCACCTGAAGCTTTCTTT. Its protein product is CASSGGVTRSPEAFF.

The CDR3 DNA follows: TGCGCCAGCAGCCAGACTAGCGGGGAGGCAGATACGCAGTATTTT. As protein: CASSQTSGEADTQYF. J is TRBJ2-3 and V is TRBV5-1; 11 bases fit TRBD2. Germline values: CDR1 SGHRS, CDR2 YFSETQ. The J segment lost 4 bases and the V segment lost 4 bases, leaving 5 bases of the junction unmatched. This CDR3 is 15 amino acids long.

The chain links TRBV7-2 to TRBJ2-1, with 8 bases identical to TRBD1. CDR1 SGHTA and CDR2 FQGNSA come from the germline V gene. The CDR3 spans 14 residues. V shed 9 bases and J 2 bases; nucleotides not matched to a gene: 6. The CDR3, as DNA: TGTGCCAGTTCACCGGGACAGGCCTACAATGAGCAGTTCTTC. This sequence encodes CASSPGQAYNEQFF.

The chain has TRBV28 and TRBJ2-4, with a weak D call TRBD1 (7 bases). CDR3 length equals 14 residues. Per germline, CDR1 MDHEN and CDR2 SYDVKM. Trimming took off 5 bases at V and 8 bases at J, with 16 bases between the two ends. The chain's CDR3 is CASSGQGGWDIQYF. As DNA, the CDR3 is TGTGCCAGCAGTGGCCAGGGGGGATGGGACATTCAGTACTTC.

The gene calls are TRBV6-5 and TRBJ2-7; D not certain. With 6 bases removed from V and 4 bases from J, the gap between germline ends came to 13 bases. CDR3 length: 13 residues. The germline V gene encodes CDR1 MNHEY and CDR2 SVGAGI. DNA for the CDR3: TGTGCCAGCAGGCCCCCAGCCAGGTACGAGCAGTACTTC. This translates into CASRPPARYEQYF.

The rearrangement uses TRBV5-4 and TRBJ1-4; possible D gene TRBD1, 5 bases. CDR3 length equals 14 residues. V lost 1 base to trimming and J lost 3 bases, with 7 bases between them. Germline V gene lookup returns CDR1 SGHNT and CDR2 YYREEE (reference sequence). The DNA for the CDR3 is TGTGCCAGCAGCTTGAACAGGCCTAATGAAAAACTGTTTTTT. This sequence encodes CASSLNRPNEKLFF.

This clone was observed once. CDR3 amino acids: CASSPTSGALNEQFF. The CDR3 DNA sequence: TGCGCCAGCAGCCCGACTAGCGGAGCCCTCAATGAGCAGTTCTTC. This chain uses TRBV5-1 with TRBJ2-1, with TRBD2 matching over 9 bases. The length of the CDR3 is 15 residues. In germline, CDR1 is SGHRS, CDR2 YFSETQ. The V and J ends lost 4 bases and 6 bases, in that order; junction bases with no gene match: 8.

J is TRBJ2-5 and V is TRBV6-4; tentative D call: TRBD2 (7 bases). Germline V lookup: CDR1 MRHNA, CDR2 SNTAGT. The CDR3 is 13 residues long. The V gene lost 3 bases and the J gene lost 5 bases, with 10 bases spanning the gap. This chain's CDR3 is CASSEQGGETQYF. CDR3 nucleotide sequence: TGTGCCAGCAGTGAACAGGGAGGGGAGACCCAGTACTTC.

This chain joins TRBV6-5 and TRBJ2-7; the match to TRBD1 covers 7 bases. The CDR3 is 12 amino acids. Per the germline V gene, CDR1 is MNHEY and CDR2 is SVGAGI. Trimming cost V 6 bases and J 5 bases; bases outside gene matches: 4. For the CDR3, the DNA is TGTGCCAGCAGAACAGGGGAGCACGAGCAGTACTTC. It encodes CASRTGEHEQYF.

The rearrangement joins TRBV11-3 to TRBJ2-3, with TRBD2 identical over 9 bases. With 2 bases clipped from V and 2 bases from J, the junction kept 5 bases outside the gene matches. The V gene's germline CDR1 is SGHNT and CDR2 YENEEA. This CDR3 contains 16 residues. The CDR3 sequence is CASSLLSGGPTDTQYF. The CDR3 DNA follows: TGTGCCAGCAGCTTACTGAGCGGGGGGCCCACAGATACGCAGTATTTT.

The CDR3 nucleotides read TGCGCCAGCAGTCCATTCATAACAGGGTACACTGAAGCTTTCTTT. Protein: CASSPFITGYTEAFF. This rearrangement joins TRBV4-3 to TRBJ1-1, with D possibly being TRBD1 (6 bases). V gave up 6 bases and J gave up 3 bases, with 17 bases separating them. CDR1 is LGHNA and CDR2 is YSLEER in the germline V gene. The length of the CDR3 is 15 residues.

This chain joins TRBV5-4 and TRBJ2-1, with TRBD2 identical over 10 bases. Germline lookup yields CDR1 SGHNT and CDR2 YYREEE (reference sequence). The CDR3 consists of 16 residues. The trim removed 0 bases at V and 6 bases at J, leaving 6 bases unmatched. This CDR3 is CASSLAGPSGSNEQFF. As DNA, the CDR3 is TGTGCCAGCAGCTTGGCGGGGCCTAGCGGGAGCAATGAGCAGTTCTTC. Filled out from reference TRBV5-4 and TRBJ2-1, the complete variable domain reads ETGVTQSPTHLIKTRGQQVTLRCSSQSGHNTVSWYQQALGQGPQFIFQYYREEENGRGNFPPRFSGLQFPNYSSELNVNALELDDSALYLCASSLAGPSGSNEQFFGPGTRLTVL.

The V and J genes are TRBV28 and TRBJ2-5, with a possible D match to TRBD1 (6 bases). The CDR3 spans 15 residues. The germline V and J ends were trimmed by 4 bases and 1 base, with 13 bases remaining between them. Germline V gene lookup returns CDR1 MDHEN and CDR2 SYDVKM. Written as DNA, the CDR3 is TGTGCCAGCAGTTCCCACGCCAGGGGCCAAGAGACCCAGTACTTC. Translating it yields CASSSHARGQETQYF.

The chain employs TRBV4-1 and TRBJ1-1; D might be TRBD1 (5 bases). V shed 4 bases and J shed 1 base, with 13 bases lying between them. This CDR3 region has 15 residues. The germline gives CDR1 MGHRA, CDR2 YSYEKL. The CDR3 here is CASSLQGSGNTEAFF. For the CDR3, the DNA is TGCGCCAGCAGCCTTCAGGGTTCAGGGAACACTGAAGCTTTCTTT.

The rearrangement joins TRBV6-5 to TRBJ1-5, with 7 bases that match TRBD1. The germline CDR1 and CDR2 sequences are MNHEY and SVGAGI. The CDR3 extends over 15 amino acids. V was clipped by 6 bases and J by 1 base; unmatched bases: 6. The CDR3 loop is CASRMDRNSNQPQHF. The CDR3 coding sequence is TGTGCCAGCAGAATGGACAGGAACAGCAATCAGCCCCAGCATTTT.

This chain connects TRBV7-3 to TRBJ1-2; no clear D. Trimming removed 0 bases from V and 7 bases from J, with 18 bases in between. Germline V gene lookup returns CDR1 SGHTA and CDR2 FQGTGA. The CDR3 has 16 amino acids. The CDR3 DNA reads TGTGCCAGCAGCTTAACTTACTCCGGGGATGTAGGTGGCTACACCTTC. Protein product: CASSLTYSGDVGGYTF. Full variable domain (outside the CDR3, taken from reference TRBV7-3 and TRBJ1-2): GAGVSQTPSNKVTEKGKYVELRCDPISGHTALYWYRQSLGQGPEFLIYFQGTGAADDSGLPNDRFFAVRPEGSVSTLKIQRTERGDSAVYLCASSLTYSGDVGGYTFGSGTRLTVV.

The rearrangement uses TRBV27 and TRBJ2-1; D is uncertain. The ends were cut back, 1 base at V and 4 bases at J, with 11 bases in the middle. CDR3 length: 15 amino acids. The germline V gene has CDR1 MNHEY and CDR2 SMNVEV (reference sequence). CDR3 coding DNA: TGTGCCAGCAGTTTATTAACTAACGCGTACAATGAGCAGTTCTTC. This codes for CASSLLTNAYNEQFF.